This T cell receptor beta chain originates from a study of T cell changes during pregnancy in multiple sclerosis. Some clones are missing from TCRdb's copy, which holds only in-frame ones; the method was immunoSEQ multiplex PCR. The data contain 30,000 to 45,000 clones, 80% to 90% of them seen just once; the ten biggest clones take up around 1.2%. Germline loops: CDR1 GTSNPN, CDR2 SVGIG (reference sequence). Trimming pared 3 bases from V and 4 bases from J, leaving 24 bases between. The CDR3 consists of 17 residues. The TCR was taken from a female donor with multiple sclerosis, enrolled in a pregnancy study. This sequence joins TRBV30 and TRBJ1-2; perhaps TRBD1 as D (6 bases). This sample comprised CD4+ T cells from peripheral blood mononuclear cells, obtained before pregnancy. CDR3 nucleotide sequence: TGTGCCTGGAGAGCAAGGTGGGGGACAAGCACCTCCTATGGCTACACCTTC. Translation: CAWRARWGTSTSYGYTF. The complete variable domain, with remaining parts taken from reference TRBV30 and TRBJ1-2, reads SQTIHQWPATLVQPVGSPLSLECTVEGTSNPNLYWYRQAAGRGLQLLFYSVGIGQISSEVPQNLSASRPQDRQFILSSKKLLLSDSGFYLCAWRARWGTSTSYGYTFGSGTRLTVV.